The 18 T cell receptor beta chains below were found in one sample sequenced in a study of neurological immune-mediated disorders. In TCRdb, the 5' RACE reads were re-called with MiXCR into one record per CDR3 protein. The top ten hold around 6.5% of the sample, which has 54,000 or so distinct CDR3 sequences, 3.8% seen once. Sequencing was performed on PBMCs. All receptors derive from a man aged 60 to 75 with multiple sclerosis.

This clonotype was detected many times. The chain joins TRBV20-1 to TRBJ2-5; no clear D gene. Per germline, CDR1 DFQATT and CDR2 SNEGSKA (reference sequence). The CDR3 runs 13 residues. V was clipped by 0 bases and J by 2 bases, with 7 bases between them. DNA for the CDR3: TGCAGTGCTAGAGAGACGCAGCAAGAGACCCAGTACTTC. It specifies CSARETQQETQYF.

The chain combines TRBV11-2 with TRBJ2-7; D is possibly TRBD2 (6 bases). Germline values: CDR1 SGHAT, CDR2 FQNNGV. The V end was cut by 5 bases, the J end by 3 bases, with 8 bases between. The length of the CDR3 is 12 residues. CDR3 sequence (DNA): TGTGCCAGCAGCGGGGGACTCTACGAGCAGTACTTC. As protein: CASSGGLYEQYF.

This clonotype was seen many times. The chain carries TRBV28 and TRBJ1-5; weak D call: TRBD1 (5 bases). Germline CDR1 is MDHEN and CDR2 is SYDVKM. V lost 5 bases and J 7 bases, leaving 12 bases between the germline ends. CDR3 length equals 13 residues. CDR3 in amino acids: CASSIGGEQPQHF. The CDR3 nucleotides read TGTGCCAGCAGTATCGGGGGGGAGCAGCCCCAGCATTTT. Together with reference TRBV28 and TRBJ1-5, the CDR3 gives the full variable domain: DVKVTQSSRYLVKRTGEKVFLECVQDMDHENMFWYRQDPGLGLRLIYFSYDVKMKEKGDIPEGYSVSREKKERFSLILESASTNQTSMYLCASSIGGEQPQHFGDGTRLSIL.

This clonotype was seen ten or more times. The rearrangement uses TRBV20-1 and TRBJ2-3; 7 bases fit TRBD2. The CDR3 runs to 15 residues. Looked up from germline, CDR1 is DFQATT and CDR2 is SNEGSKA (reference sequence). J lost 5 bases, V lost 2 bases, and 10 bases had no gene match. The CDR3 coding sequence is TGCAGTGCTAGACATCCCGGACTAGATCTAGATACGCAGTATTTT. Amino acid sequence: CSARHPGLDLDTQYF.

This clonotype has at least ten counts. V gene TRBV7-2 combines with J gene TRBJ2-5; perhaps TRBD2 as D (6 bases). Per germline, CDR1 SGHTA and CDR2 FQGNSA. The CDR3 contains 15 residues. The V gene lost 1 base and the J gene lost 1 base, with 10 bases spanning the gap. CDR3 protein: CASSLGGGPQETQYF. The CDR3 DNA reads as TGTGCCAGCAGCTTAGGGGGAGGCCCCCAAGAGACCCAGTACTTC.

This clonotype was detected ten times or more. The chain joins TRBV6-1 to TRBJ1-2; D not certain. The germline V and J ends were trimmed by 3 bases and 6 bases, with 20 bases remaining between them. Germline V gene data show CDR1 as MNHNS and CDR2 as SASEGT. This CDR3 comprises 16 residues. The CDR3 DNA reads TGTGCCAGCAGTGACACAACAGTGTTCGGTAGGGATGGCTACACCTTC. Translating it yields CASSDTTVFGRDGYTF.

This clonotype was detected only a few times. This rearrangement joins TRBV25-1 to TRBJ2-1; D perhaps matches TRBD2 (6 bases). The CDR3 consists of 14 residues. The germline V gene has CDR1 MGHDK and CDR2 SYGVNS. The ends were cut back, 3 bases at V and 7 bases at J, with 13 bases in the middle. CDR3 sequence (DNA): TGTGCCAGCAGTGACAGACTAGTAAGAAATGAGCAGTTCTTC. As protein: CASSDRLVRNEQFF.

The sample holds a few counts of this clonotype. The J gene is TRBJ2-3, the V gene TRBV7-2; either TRBD1 or TRBD2 may supply D (5 bases each). Germline loops: CDR1 SGHTA, CDR2 FQGNSA. The CDR3 is made up of 18 amino acids. The ends were cut back, 2 bases at V and 0 bases at J, with 18 bases in the middle. The CDR3 loop is CASSLLNPRGASTDTQYF. The CDR3 nucleotides read TGTGCCAGCAGCTTATTGAATCCGCGAGGGGCTAGCACAGATACGCAGTATTTT.

This clonotype was counted many times. This rearrangement joins TRBV5-1 to TRBJ2-1; the D gene is possibly TRBD2 (5 bases). CDR1 is SGHRS, CDR2 YFSETQ, per germline. Trimming took 3 bases from V and 13 from J, leaving 17 bases between them. The CDR3 has 13 amino acids. CDR3 in amino acids: CASSSSREVKQFF. The CDR3 DNA sequence: TGCGCCAGCAGCTCTAGCCGAGAAGTAAAACAGTTCTTC.

The sample holds many counts of this clonotype. The chain employs TRBV24-1 and TRBJ2-3; the match to TRBD1 covers 8 bases. V trimming: 4 bases; J trimming: 1 base; junction bases outside the gene matches: 6. The CDR3 is made up of 16 amino acids. Germline assignment: CDR1 KGHDR and CDR2 SFDVKD. The chain's CDR3 is CATSDVTGQGTDTQYF. The DNA for the CDR3 is TGTGCCACCAGTGACGTTACGGGACAGGGCACAGATACGCAGTATTTT.

There are many counts of this clonotype. The chain carries TRBV5-1 and TRBJ2-7; D gene unclear. V was shortened by 0 bases and J by 0 bases, with 7 bases between the two germline ends. Germline V gene lookup returns CDR1 SGHRS and CDR2 YFSETQ. The CDR3 is made up of 14 amino acids. The CDR3 DNA sequence: TGCGCCAGCAGCTTGGAGACGGGCTCCTACGAGCAGTACTTC. Protein sequence: CASSLETGSYEQYF.

This clonotype has just a few counts. The chain employs TRBV27 and TRBJ2-1; tentatively, D is TRBD1 or TRBD2 (5 bases each). Trimming took 6 bases from V and 2 from J, leaving 11 bases between them. The CDR3 runs 14 residues. Germline V lookup: CDR1 MNHEY, CDR2 SMNVEV (reference sequence). This CDR3 is CASSRDGTYNEQFF. In DNA form, the CDR3 reads TGTGCCAGCAGCCGGGACGGTACCTACAATGAGCAGTTCTTC.

This clonotype was recorded at least ten times. The rearrangement links TRBV7-8 to TRBJ2-1, with 7 bases matching TRBD2. There are 15 residues in the CDR3. Trimming removed 3 bases from V and 5 bases from J; junction bases left unmatched: 7. Germline V gene sequence: CDR1 SGHVS, CDR2 FQNEAQ. The CDR3 sequence: CASSFGLSGDNEQFF. The CDR3 coding sequence is TGTGCCAGCAGCTTCGGGTTAAGCGGGGACAATGAGCAGTTCTTC. The complete variable domain, with remaining parts taken from reference TRBV7-8 and TRBJ2-1, reads GAGVSQSPRYKVAKRGQDVALRCDPISGHVSLFWYQQALGQGPEFLTYFQNEAQLDKSGLPSDRFFAERPEGSVSTLKIQRTQQEDSAVYLCASSFGLSGDNEQFFGPGTRLTVL.

This clonotype was recorded many times. V usage is TRBV5-5 and J usage is TRBJ2-7, with D tentatively TRBD1 (7 bases). V lost 7 bases and J lost 4, with 15 bases in between. The V gene's germline CDR1 is SGHKS and CDR2 YYEKEE (reference sequence). The CDR3 covers 13 residues. The CDR3 is CASGGTVEYEQYF. CDR3 coding DNA: TGTGCCAGCGGGGGGACAGTTGAGTACGAGCAGTACTTC.

This clonotype was seen ten or more times. This rearrangement joins TRBV20-1 to TRBJ2-5, with D possibly matching TRBD1 (5 bases). CDR1 and CDR2 from the germline V gene are DFQATT and SNEGSKA (reference sequence). The CDR3 extends over 12 amino acids. V dropped 3 bases and J dropped 2 bases, with 7 bases sitting between them. The CDR3 protein is CSARGRQETQYF. The DNA of the CDR3 is TGCAGTGCTAGGGGGCGACAAGAGACCCAGTACTTC.

This sequence joins TRBV15 and TRBJ2-7; D uncertain. Germline CDR1 and CDR2: LNHNV and YYDKDF (reference sequence). This CDR3 is built from 12 residues. V was trimmed by 5 bases and J by 2 bases, leaving 7 bases between them. The CDR3 spells CATSLGAYEQYF. CDR3 bases: TGTGCCACCAGCCTGGGTGCCTACGAGCAGTACTTC.

This clonotype appeared many times. This may be a read error, as it is one base from a much larger clone. The chain employs TRBV20-1 and TRBJ2-4; a possible D gene is TRBD2 (6 bases). This CDR3 comprises 17 residues. The V gene's germline CDR1 is DFQATT and CDR2 SNEGSKA (reference sequence). This CDR3 reads CSASGSPRGLAKKIQYF. For the CDR3, the DNA is TGCAGTGCTAGCGGGAGTCCGAGAGGCTTGGCCAAAAAAATTCAGTACTTC.

This clonotype was recorded at least ten times. The rearrangement joins TRBV5-1 to TRBJ2-3, with D maybe TRBD1 (6 bases). The CDR3 consists of 14 residues. The germline V gene encodes CDR1 SGHRS and CDR2 YFSETQ. V was clipped by 4 bases and J by 2 bases, with 11 bases between them. The CDR3 loop reads CASSRTGNTDTQYF. The CDR3 nucleotides read TGCGCCAGCAGCCGCACAGGGAACACAGATACGCAGTATTTT.